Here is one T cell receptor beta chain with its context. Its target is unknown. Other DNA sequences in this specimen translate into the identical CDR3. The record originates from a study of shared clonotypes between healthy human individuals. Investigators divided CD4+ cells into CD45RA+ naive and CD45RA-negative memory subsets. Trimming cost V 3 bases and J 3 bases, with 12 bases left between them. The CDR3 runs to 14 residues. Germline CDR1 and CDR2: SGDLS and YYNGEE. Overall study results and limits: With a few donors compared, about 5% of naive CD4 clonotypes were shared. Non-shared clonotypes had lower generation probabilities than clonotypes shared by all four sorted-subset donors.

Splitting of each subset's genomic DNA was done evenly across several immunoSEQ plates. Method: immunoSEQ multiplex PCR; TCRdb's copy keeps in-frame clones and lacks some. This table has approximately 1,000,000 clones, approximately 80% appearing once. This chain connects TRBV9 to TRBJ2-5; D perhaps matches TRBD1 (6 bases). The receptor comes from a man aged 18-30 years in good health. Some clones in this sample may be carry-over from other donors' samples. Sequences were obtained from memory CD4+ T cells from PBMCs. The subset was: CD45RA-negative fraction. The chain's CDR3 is CASSGGQGEETQYF. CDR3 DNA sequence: TGTGCCAGCAGCGGGGGACAAGGGGAAGAGACCCAGTACTTC.